Shown below are 7 T cell receptor beta chains from a single sample sequenced in a study of T-cell memory formation after mild COVID-19. In TCRdb, the 5' RACE reads were re-called with MiXCR into one record per CDR3 protein. The table has approximately 300,000 distinct CDR3 sequences, roughly a fifth seen once; the top ten hold around 21%. The sequencing input was PBMCs or a T cell subset sorted from them (not recorded which). These receptor sequences come from a man younger than 30 who had mild COVID-19 (a few samples of this study predate the infection). Cell type and time point are not known.

This clonotype was seen repeatedly, ten times or more. V and J are TRBV6-6 and TRBJ2-3, with 7 bases matching TRBD1. CDR3 length: 15 amino acids. Germline lookup yields CDR1 MNHNY and CDR2 SVGAGI (reference sequence). V was clipped by 4 bases and J by 2 bases; unmatched bases: 6. CDR3 region: CASSFTGVPTDTQYF. CDR3 coding DNA: TGTGCCAGCAGTTTTACAGGGGTCCCCACAGATACGCAGTATTTT.

The CDR3 DNA reads TGTGCCAGCAGCCAATGGACAGCCGTGGGGATTGAGCAGTTCTTC. This translates into CASSQWTAVGIEQFF. The chain employs TRBV14 and TRBJ2-1, with a tentative D call TRBD1 (6 bases). Germline CDR1 and CDR2: SGHDN and FVKESK. The CDR3 runs 15 residues. V lost 2 bases to trimming and J lost 9 bases, with 17 bases between them.

The chain carries TRBV7-3 and TRBJ2-3; 7 bases map to TRBD1. The CDR3 contains 15 residues. V was pared by 4 bases and J by 7 bases, with 11 bases of the junction left unmatched. The germline V gene encodes CDR1 SGHTA and CDR2 FQGTGA. The DNA of the CDR3 is TGTGCCAGCAGCTCGAACAGGGGCGGGCGTTATACGCAGTATTTT. This codes for CASSSNRGGRYTQYF.

This clonotype was observed a few times. V usage is TRBV29-1 and J usage is TRBJ1-1, with TRBD1 as a possible D gene (5 bases). CDR1 and CDR2 from the germline V gene are SQVTM and ANQGSEA. V was trimmed by 7 bases and J by 2 bases, leaving 11 bases between them. The length of the CDR3 is 12 residues. The CDR3 region is CSADDSNTEAFF. The CDR3 DNA follows: TGCAGCGCTGACGACAGTAACACTGAAGCTTTCTTT.

J is TRBJ2-5 and V is TRBV24-1; the D gene is possibly TRBD2 (6 bases). The CDR3 totals 15 residues. The V gene lost 4 bases and the J gene lost 4 bases, with 15 bases spanning the gap. Per the germline V gene, CDR1 is KGHDR and CDR2 is SFDVKD. DNA for the CDR3: TGTGCCACCAGTGACTCGGGACTGAGCATAGAGACCCAGTACTTC. The encoded protein is CATSDSGLSIETQYF.

This clonotype was counted at least ten times. The V gene is TRBV7-2, the J gene TRBJ1-2; the D gene is possibly TRBD1 (5 bases). The V end was cut by 5 bases, the J end by 8 bases, with 18 bases between. The CDR3 extends over 14 amino acids. In germline, CDR1 is SGHTA, CDR2 FQGNSA. CDR3 coding DNA: TGTGCCAGCAGCCCCAGACAGCCTACTTCCGGCTACACCTTC. Its translation: CASSPRQPTSGYTF.

This clonotype has more than one count but fewer than ten. The CDR3 nucleotides are TGTGCCAGCCTACGGTTCTACGCCTCTAATTCACCCCTCCACTTT. This gives the protein CASLRFYASNSPLHF. V usage is TRBV6-5 and J usage is TRBJ1-6; D remains unclear. V gave up 8 bases and J gave up 6 bases, with 17 bases separating them. Per the germline V gene, CDR1 is MNHEY and CDR2 is SVGAGI. This CDR3 contains 15 residues.